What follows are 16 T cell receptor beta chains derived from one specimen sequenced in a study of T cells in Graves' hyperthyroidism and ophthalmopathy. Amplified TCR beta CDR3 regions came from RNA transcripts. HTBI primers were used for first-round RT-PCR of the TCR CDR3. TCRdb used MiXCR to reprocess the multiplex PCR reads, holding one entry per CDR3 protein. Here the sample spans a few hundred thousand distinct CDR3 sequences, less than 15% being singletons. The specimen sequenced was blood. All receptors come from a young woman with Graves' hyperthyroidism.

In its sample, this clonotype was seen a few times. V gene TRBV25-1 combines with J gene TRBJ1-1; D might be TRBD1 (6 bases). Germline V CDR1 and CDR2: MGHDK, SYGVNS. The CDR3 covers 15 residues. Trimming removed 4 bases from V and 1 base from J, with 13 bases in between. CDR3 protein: CASSALYRENTEAFF. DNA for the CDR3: TGTGCCAGCAGTGCCCTCTACAGGGAGAACACTGAAGCTTTCTTT. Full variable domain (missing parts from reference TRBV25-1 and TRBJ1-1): EADIYQTPRYLVIGTGKKITLECSQTMGHDKMYWYQQDPGMELHLIHYSYGVNSTEKGDLSSESTVSRIRTEHFPLTLESARPSHTSQYLCASSALYRENTEAFFGQGTRLTVV.

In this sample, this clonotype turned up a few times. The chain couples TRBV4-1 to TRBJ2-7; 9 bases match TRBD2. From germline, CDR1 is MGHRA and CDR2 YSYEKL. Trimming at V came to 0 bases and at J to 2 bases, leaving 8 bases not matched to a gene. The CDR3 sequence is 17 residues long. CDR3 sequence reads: CASSQDSGGRPPYEQYF. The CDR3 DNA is TGCGCCAGCAGCCAAGATAGCGGGGGCAGGCCACCCTACGAGCAGTACTTC.

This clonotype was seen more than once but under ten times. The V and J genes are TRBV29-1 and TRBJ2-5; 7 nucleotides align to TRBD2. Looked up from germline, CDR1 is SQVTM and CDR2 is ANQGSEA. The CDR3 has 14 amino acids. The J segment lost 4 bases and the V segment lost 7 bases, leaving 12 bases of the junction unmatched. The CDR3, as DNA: TGCAGCGCCACTACTAGCGTACTTACAGAGACCCAGTACTTC. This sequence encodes CSATTSVLTETQYF.

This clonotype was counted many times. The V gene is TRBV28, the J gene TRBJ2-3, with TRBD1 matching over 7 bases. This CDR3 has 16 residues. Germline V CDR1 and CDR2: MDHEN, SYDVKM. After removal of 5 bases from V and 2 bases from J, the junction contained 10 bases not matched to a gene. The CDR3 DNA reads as TGTGCCAGCAGTCCCCACACAGGGGCCCTCACAGATACGCAGTATTTT. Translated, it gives CASSPHTGALTDTQYF.

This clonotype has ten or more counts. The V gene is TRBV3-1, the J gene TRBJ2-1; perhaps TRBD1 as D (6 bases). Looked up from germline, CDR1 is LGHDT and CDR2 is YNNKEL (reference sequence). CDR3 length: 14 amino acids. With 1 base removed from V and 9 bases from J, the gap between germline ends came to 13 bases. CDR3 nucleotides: TGTGCCAGCAGCCAAGCACTACAGGGTGGTGAGCAGTTCTTC. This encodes CASSQALQGGEQFF.

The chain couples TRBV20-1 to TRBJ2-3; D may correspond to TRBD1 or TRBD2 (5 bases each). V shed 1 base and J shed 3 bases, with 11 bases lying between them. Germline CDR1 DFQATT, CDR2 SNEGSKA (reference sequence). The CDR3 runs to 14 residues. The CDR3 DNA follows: TGCAGTGCTAGAGGGGCAGGGAGAACAGATACGCAGTATTTT. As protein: CSARGAGRTDTQYF.

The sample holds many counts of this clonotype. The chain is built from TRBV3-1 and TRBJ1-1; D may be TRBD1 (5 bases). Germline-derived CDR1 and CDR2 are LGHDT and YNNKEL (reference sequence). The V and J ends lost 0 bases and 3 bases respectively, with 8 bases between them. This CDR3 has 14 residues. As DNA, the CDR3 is TGTGCCAGCAGCCAAGATCGGGGGTACACTGAAGCTTTCTTT. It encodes CASSQDRGYTEAFF.

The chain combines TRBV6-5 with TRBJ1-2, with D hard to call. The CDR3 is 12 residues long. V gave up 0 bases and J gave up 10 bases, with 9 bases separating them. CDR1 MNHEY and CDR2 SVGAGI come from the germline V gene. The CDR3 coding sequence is TGTGCCAGCAGTTACTCGAAGGCAGACTACACCTTC. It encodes CASSYSKADYTF.

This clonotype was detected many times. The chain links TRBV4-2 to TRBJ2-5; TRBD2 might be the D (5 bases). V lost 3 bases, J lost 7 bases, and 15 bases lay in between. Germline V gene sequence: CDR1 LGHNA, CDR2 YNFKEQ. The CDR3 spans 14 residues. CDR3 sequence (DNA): TGTGCCAGCAGCCAGAGAGAGGGTCCAGGGACCCAGTACTTC. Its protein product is CASSQREGPGTQYF.

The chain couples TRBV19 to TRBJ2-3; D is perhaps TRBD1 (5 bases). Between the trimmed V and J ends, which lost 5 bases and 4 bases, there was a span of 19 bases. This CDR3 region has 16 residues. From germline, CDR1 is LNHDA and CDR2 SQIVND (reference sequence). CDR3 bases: TGTGCCAGTAGTTCCGGCGCAGGGATCGGTCCAGATACGCAGTATTTT. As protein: CASSSGAGIGPDTQYF.

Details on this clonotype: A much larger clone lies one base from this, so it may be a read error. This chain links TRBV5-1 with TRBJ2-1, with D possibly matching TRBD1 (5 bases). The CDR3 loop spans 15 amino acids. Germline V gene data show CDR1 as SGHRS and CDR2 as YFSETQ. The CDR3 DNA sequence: TGCACCAGCAGCTTGGAAGCAACAGGTTACAATGAGCAGTTCTTC. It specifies CTSSLEATGYNEQFF. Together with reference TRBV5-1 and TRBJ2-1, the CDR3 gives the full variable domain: KAGVTQTPRYLIKTRGQQVTLSCSPISGHRSVSWYQQTPGQGLQFLFEYFSETQRNKGNFPGRFSGRQFSNSRSEMNVSTLELGDSALYLCTSSLEATGYNEQFFGPGTRLTVL.

DNA for the CDR3: TGTGCCAGCAGCCATAACCGGGACAGGGGGTTATCCGATTATGGCTACACCTTC. Protein product: CASSHNRDRGLSDYGYTF. V gene TRBV3-1 combines with J gene TRBJ1-2; 11 positions agree with TRBD1. Germline V gene data show CDR1 as LGHDT and CDR2 as YNNKEL (reference sequence). J was trimmed by 5 bases and V by 3 bases; bases with no gene match: 14. The CDR3 spans 18 residues.

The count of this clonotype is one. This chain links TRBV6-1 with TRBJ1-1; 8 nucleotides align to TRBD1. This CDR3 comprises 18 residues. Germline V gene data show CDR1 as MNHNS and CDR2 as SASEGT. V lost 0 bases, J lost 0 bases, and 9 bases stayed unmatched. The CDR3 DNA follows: TGTGCCAGCAGTGAAGCGCATCCGGGACAGGTAATGAACACTGAAGCTTTCTTT. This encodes CASSEAHPGQVMNTEAFF.

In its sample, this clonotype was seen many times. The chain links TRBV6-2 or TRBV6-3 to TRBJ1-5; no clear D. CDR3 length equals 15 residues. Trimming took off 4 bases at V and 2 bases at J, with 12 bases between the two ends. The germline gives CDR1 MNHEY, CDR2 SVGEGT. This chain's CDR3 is CASSSWMWGNQPQHF. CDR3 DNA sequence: TGTGCCAGCAGTTCATGGATGTGGGGCAATCAGCCCCAGCATTTT.

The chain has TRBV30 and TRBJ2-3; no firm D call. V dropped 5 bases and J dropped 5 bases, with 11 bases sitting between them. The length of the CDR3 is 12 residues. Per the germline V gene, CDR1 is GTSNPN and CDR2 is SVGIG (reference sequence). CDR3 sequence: CAWRPSGDTQYF. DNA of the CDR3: TGTGCCTGGCGCCCGAGTGGAGATACGCAGTATTTT.

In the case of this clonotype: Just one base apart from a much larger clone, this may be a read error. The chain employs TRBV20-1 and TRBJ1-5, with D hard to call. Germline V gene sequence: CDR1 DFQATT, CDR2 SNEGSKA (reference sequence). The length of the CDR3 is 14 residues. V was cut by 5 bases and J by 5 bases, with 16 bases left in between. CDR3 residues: CSAAPTRGDQPQHF. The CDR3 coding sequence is TGCAGTGCTGCTCCGACGCGAGGCGATCAGCCCCAGCATTTT.